This entry concerns a single T cell receptor beta chain. It has no known antigen specificity. Base qualities are not at hand, and no much larger clone is one base apart. Library generation was performed with the immunoSEQ multiplex PCR assay. Around 92,000 TCR templates per sample were assayed by the deep sequencing platform. Genomic DNA extracted from sorted T cells was used for TCRbeta CDR3 sequencing. Per the authors' processing: The R programming language was used for the clonal analysis of the TCRbeta CDR3 data. Comparing unstimulated samples against CFSE-low samples taken after the reaction was how alloreactive CD4+ and CD8+ clones were defined. Regulatory or non-regulatory origin of alloreactive CD4+ clones was assigned by matching sequences to the sorted unstimulated Treg and non-Treg repertoires. TCRdb mirrors the immuneACCESS table, restricted to in-frame sequences. Some clones are absent from its copies; in checked studies, under half trace to an unresolved V gene, and the reason for the others is unknown. That table supplies the V and J calls and clone size; D and trimming were determined from the DNA. The sample profile shows 98,000 or so clones; 93% of them were found once. The top ten hold 0.55% to 0.7% of the sample.

TCRbeta CDR3 sequencing was performed on sorted unstimulated T cells and on proliferating T cells recovered from mixed lymphocyte reactions. Fresh whole blood from approximately ten HLA-typed healthy donors was used to isolate PBMCs. Unstimulated CD4+ regulatory T cells were FACS-sorted to map the origin of alloreactive clones. This sample is part of a study of siplizumab effects on memory and regulatory T cells (dated by TCRdb to between 2017 and 2020). Looking at the study overall: The study examined how the anti-CD2 antibody siplizumab affects alloreactive T-cell subsets in allogeneic mixed lymphocyte reactions built from human PBMCs. General conclusions and limits of the study: The cumulative frequency of alloreactive sequences that could be traced back to unstimulated CD4+ memory T cells was significantly reduced by siplizumab. Unstimulated naive T cells appeared more diverse than memory T cells, and naive cells seemed to contribute substantially to the alloresponse. Whether proliferating Tregs from siplizumab cultures were suppressive was not functionally confirmed. A naive or memory phenotype could not be assigned to roughly 75-97% of proliferating CD4+ or CD8+ clones. Among mappable alloreactive CD4+ clones, an average Treg-derived fraction of about 69% was observed with siplizumab, compared with approximately 26% in control reactions. Because sequences at frequencies below about 10^-5 were poorly captured, only a minor fraction of alloreactive clones could be mapped back to unstimulated subsets.

The CDR3 measures 12 amino acids from cysteine to phenylalanine. The CDR3 DNA has 36 bases and is translated from base 1. The germline V gene specifies WSHSY as CDR1 and SAAADI as CDR2. V has 7 bases trimmed and J has 5 bases trimmed; junction bases matching no gene number 3. The specimen was Tregs sorted from blood. The chain is assembled from TRBV10-2 and TRBJ2-7; 9 junctional bases match TRBD1. This TCR was sampled from a human donor in good health. The encoded CDR3 is CASKDRGHEQYF. The sequenced DNA is TGCGCCAGCAAGGACAGGGGCCACGAGCAGTACTTC.